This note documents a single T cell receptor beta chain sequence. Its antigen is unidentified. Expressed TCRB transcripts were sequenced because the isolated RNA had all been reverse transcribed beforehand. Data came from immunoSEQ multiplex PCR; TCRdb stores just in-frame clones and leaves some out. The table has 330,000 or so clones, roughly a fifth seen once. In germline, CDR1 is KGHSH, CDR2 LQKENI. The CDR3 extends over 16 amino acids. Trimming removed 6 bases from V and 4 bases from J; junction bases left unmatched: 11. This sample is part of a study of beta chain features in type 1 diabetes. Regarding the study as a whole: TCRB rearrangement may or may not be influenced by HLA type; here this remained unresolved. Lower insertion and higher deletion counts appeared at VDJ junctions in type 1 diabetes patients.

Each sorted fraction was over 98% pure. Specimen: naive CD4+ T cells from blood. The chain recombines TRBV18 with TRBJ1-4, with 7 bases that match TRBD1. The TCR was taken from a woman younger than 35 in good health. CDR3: CASSQYPGQNNEKLFF. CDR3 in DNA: TGTGCCAGCTCCCAATATCCGGGACAGAATAATGAAAAACTGTTTTTT.